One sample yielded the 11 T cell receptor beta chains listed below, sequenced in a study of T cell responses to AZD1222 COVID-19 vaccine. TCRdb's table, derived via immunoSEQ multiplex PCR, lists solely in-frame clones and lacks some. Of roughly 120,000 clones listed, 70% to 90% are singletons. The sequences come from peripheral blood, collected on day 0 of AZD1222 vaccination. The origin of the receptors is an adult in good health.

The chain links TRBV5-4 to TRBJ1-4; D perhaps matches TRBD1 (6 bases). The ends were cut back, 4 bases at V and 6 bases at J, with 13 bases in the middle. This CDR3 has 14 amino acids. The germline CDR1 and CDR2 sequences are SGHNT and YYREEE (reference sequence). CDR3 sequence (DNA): TGTGCCAGCAGCGAGAAGGGGGGGCATGAAAAACTGTTTTTT. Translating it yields CASSEKGGHEKLFF.

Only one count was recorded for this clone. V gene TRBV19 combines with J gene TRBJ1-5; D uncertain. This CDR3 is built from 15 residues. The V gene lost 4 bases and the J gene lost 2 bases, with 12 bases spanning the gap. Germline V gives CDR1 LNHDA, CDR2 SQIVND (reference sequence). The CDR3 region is CASSTGVSGNQPQHF. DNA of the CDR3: TGTGCCAGTAGTACCGGAGTGTCGGGCAATCAGCCCCAGCATTTT.

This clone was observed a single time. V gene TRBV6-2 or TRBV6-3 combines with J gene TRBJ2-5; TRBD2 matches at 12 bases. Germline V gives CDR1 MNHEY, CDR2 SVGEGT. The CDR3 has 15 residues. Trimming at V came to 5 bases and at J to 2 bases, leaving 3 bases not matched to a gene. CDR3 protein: CASSGLAGIQETQYF. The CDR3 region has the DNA TGTGCCAGCAGTGGACTAGCGGGAATACAAGAGACCCAGTACTTC.

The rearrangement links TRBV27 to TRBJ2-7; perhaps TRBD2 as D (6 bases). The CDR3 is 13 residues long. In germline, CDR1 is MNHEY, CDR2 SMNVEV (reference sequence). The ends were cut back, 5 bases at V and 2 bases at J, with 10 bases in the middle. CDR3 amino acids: CASSPGSTYEQYF. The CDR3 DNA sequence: TGTGCCAGCAGTCCCGGGAGTACCTACGAGCAGTACTTC.

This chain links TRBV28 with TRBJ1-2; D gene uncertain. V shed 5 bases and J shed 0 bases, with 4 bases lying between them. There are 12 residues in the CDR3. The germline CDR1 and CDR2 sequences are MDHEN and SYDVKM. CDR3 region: CASSPPNYGYTF. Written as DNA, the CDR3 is TGTGCCAGCAGTCCCCCTAACTATGGCTACACCTTC.

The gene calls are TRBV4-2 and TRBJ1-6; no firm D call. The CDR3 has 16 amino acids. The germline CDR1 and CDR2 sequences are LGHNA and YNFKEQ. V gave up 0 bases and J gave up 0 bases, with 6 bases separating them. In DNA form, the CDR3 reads TGTGCCAGCAGCCAAGAGATCGGCTCCTATAATTCACCCCTCCACTTT. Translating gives CASSQEIGSYNSPLHF.

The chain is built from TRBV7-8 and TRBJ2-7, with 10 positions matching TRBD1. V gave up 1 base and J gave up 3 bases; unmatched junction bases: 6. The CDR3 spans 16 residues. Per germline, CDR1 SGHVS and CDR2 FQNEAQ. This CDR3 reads CASSLGWGQGSYEQYF. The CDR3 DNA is TGTGCCAGCAGCTTAGGGTGGGGACAGGGGAGCTACGAGCAGTACTTC.

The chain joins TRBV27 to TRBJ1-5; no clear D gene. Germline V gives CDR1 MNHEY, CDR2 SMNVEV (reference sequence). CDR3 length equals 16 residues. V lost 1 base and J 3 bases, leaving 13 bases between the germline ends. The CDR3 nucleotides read TGTGCCAGCAGTTTATGGCCCGCGGATTCCAATCAGCCCCAGCATTTT. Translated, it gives CASSLWPADSNQPQHF.

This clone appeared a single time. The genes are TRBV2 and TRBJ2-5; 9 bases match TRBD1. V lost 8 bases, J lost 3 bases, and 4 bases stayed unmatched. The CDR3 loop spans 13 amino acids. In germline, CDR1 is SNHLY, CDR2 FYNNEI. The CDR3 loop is CASWGQGEETQYF. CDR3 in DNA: TGTGCCAGCTGGGGACAGGGCGAAGAGACCCAGTACTTC.

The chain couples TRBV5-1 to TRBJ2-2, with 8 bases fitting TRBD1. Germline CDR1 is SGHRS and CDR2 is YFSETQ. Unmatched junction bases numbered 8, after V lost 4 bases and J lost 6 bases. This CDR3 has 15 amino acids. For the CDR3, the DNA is TGCGCCAGCAGCCCAGGGGGCCAGGGCCCCGGGGAGCTGTTTTTT. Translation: CASSPGGQGPGELFF.

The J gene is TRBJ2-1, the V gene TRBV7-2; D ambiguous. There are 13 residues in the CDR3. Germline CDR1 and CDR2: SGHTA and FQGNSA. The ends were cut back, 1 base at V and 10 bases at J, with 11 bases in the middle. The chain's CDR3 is CASSLDWPREQFF. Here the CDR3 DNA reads TGTGCCAGCAGCTTAGACTGGCCTCGAGAGCAGTTCTTC.